Shown below are 15 T cell receptor beta chains from a single sample sequenced in a study of identical twins. TCRdb redid the calling of the 5' RACE reads with MiXCR, one entry per CDR3 protein. The table lists under 500,000 distinct CDR3 sequences, 14% of them singletons. The same data also contributed to another study, on yellow fever vaccine responses in identical twins.

Sequenced input: CD4+ T cells sorted from blood. These receptor sequences come from a woman aged 18-29 years in good health.

CDR3 sequence: CASSLALISGANVLTF. The CDR3 bases are TGTGCCAGCAGCTTGGCCCTCATCTCTGGGGCCAACGTCCTGACTTTC. The genes are TRBV7-2 and TRBJ2-6; D unresolved. The germline V gene encodes CDR1 SGHTA and CDR2 FQGNSA. With 3 bases removed from V and 0 bases from J, the gap between germline ends came to 9 bases. The CDR3 has 16 amino acids.

This clonotype has a handful of counts. The chain joins TRBV7-6 to TRBJ2-5; the match to TRBD2 covers 9 bases. Germline V gene lookup returns CDR1 SGHVS and CDR2 FNYEAQ. J lost 1 base, V lost 2 bases, and 11 bases had no gene match. The CDR3 sequence is 18 residues long. The CDR3 nucleotides are TGTGCCAGCAGCTTATTCGGCGGGAGGGCCGGAGTCCAAGAGACCCAGTACTTC. Translation gives CASSLFGGRAGVQETQYF.

A few counts support this clonotype. V usage is TRBV7-2 and J usage is TRBJ2-3; 7 bases are shared with TRBD1. V lost 4 bases and J lost 2; bases outside the gene matches: 3. Germline-derived CDR1 and CDR2 are SGHTA and FQGNSA. The CDR3 extends over 14 amino acids. DNA of the CDR3: TGTGCCAGCAGCTCGACAGGGTTCACAGATACGCAGTATTTT. Protein: CASSSTGFTDTQYF.

The table lists this clonotype with a few counts. This chain links TRBV20-1 with TRBJ2-7; D possibly corresponds to TRBD1 (6 bases). Trimming took off 2 bases at V and 0 bases at J, with 8 bases between the two ends. The CDR3 totals 13 residues. CDR1 is DFQATT, CDR2 SNEGSKA, per germline (reference sequence). DNA for the CDR3: TGCAGTGCTAGACAACAGGGCTCCTACGAGCAGTACTTC. This encodes CSARQQGSYEQYF.

This clonotype was recorded many times. The gene calls are TRBV7-9 and TRBJ2-4; no firm D call. The germline V gene encodes CDR1 SEHNR and CDR2 FQNEAQ (reference sequence). CDR3 size: 15 residues. Between the trimmed V and J ends, which lost 3 bases and 0 bases, there was a span of 9 bases. CDR3 sequence (DNA): TGTGCCAGCAGCTTTAATGAGAAAGCCAAAAACATTCAGTACTTC. This encodes CASSFNEKAKNIQYF. The full variable domain, its missing parts supplied by reference TRBV7-9 and TRBJ2-4, is DTGVSQNPRHKITKRGQNVTFRCDPISEHNRLYWYRQTLGQGPEFLTYFQNEAQLEKSRLLSDRFSAERPKGSFSTLEIQRTEQGDSAMYLCASSFNEKAKNIQYFGAGTRLSVL.

V and J are TRBV7-2 and TRBJ1-5; D is unresolved. Germline CDR1 SGHTA, CDR2 FQGNSA. The CDR3 has 14 amino acids. V was shortened by 4 bases and J by 4 bases, with 11 bases between the two germline ends. In DNA form, the CDR3 reads TGTGCCAGCAGCTCGGACGGTAAAAATCAGCCCCAGCATTTT. Its protein is CASSSDGKNQPQHF.

There are a few counts of this clonotype. The rearrangement joins TRBV10-3 to TRBJ2-3; no firm D call. CDR1 and CDR2 from the germline V gene are ENHRY and SYGVKD. CDR3 size: 14 residues. Trimming pared 3 bases from V and 7 bases from J, leaving 14 bases between. CDR3 nucleotide sequence: TGTGCCATCAGTGATTTCTCTTCTGGGTATACGCAGTATTTT. It encodes CAISDFSSGYTQYF.

The chain has TRBV7-2 and TRBJ2-4; tentatively, D is TRBD2 (6 bases). V lost 5 bases to trimming and J lost 0 bases, with 17 bases between them. Germline V CDR1 and CDR2: SGHTA, FQGNSA. The CDR3 consists of 17 residues. CDR3 sequence: CASSPRAGRLAKNIQYF. Here the CDR3 DNA reads TGTGCCAGCAGCCCGCGCGCGGGGCGACTAGCCAAAAACATTCAGTACTTC. The full variable domain, with the rest looked up from reference TRBV7-2 and TRBJ2-4, is GAGVSQSPSNKVTEKGKDVELRCDPISGHTALYWYRQSLGQGLEFLIYFQGNSAPDKSGLPSDRFSAERTGGSVSTLTIQRTQQEDSAVYLCASSPRAGRLAKNIQYFGAGTRLSVL.

The chain has TRBV6-2 or TRBV6-3 and TRBJ1-5, with D unclear. Germline V gene sequence: CDR1 MNHEY, CDR2 SVGEGT. V dropped 4 bases and J dropped 4 bases, with 8 bases sitting between them. The CDR3 extends over 13 amino acids. CDR3 nucleotide sequence: TGTGCCAGCAGTTCGGTATGGAATCAGCCCCAGCATTTT. This encodes CASSSVWNQPQHF.

The V and J genes are TRBV28 and TRBJ2-7; no clear D. Trimming removed 3 bases at V and 2 bases at J, with 14 bases between. Germline V gene sequence: CDR1 MDHEN, CDR2 SYDVKM. This CDR3 spans 15 amino acids. Here the CDR3 reads CASSLGTRRAYEQYF. CDR3 DNA sequence: TGTGCCAGCAGTTTGGGCACAAGAAGGGCCTACGAGCAGTACTTC.

V usage is TRBV27 and J usage is TRBJ2-4; maybe TRBD2 (5 bases). Trimming removed 0 bases at V and 0 bases at J, with 15 bases between. This CDR3 has 18 amino acids. Per germline, CDR1 MNHEY and CDR2 SMNVEV (reference sequence). The CDR3 sequence: CASSLSGSYEGAKNIQYF. The CDR3, as DNA: TGTGCCAGCAGTTTATCGGGTTCGTACGAGGGAGCCAAAAACATTCAGTACTTC.

The gene calls are TRBV9 and TRBJ2-2; D is perhaps TRBD2 (6 bases). This CDR3 is 15 amino acids long. V gave up 4 bases and J gave up 1 base, with 11 bases separating them. In germline, CDR1 is SGDLS, CDR2 YYNGEE. CDR3 residues: CASSLRGVNTGELFF. CDR3 bases: TGTGCCAGCAGCCTGCGGGGAGTGAACACCGGGGAGCTGTTTTTT.

This clonotype has a handful of counts. The chain uses TRBV7-8 and TRBJ2-7; D assignment may be TRBD1 or TRBD2 (5 bases each). V was cut by 5 bases and J by 3 bases, with 14 bases left in between. This CDR3 has 14 amino acids. Germline assignment: CDR1 SGHVS and CDR2 FQNEAQ. The CDR3 nucleotides are TGTGCCAGCAGCCCTAGAGGGGTACTCTACGAGCAGTACTTC. Translating it yields CASSPRGVLYEQYF.

This clonotype was seen only a few times. The rearrangement links TRBV5-1 to TRBJ2-4; tentative D call: TRBD1 (6 bases). CDR3 length equals 14 residues. Trimming removed 1 base from V and 5 bases from J, with 10 bases in between. CDR1 SGHRS and CDR2 YFSETQ come from the germline V gene. CDR3 amino acids: CASSLRGIENIQYF. Written as DNA, the CDR3 is TGCGCCAGCAGCTTGAGGGGGATTGAAAACATTCAGTACTTC.

This clonotype appeared a few times. The chain links TRBV29-1 to TRBJ2-3, with 11 bases fitting TRBD1. CDR3 length: 15 amino acids. J was trimmed by 4 bases and V by 7 bases; bases with no gene match: 10. Germline loops: CDR1 SQVTM, CDR2 ANQGSEA. The CDR3 DNA reads as TGCAGCGGGAGGGGGACAGGGGGGAACGCAGATACGCAGTATTTT. Its translation is CSGRGTGGNADTQYF.